These T cell receptor beta chains were read from a single sample in a study of T cells in Graves' hyperthyroidism and ophthalmopathy. TCRdb processed the multiplex PCR reads anew with MiXCR; each CDR3 protein has one entry. Among around 720,000 distinct CDR3 sequences listed, roughly a third were seen once. Material for sequencing was blood. The receptors were gathered from a woman in her thirties or forties with Graves' hyperthyroidism. CDR3s include the opening cysteine and the closing phenylalanine or tryptophan. A D gene is named only where the DNA matches it firmly. Size is omitted from some rows. Given values are once, few, many or a class for expanded clones.

j_gene: TRBJ1-1
abundance: many
v_gene: TRBV12-3/TRBV12-4
d_gene: .
CDR3aa: CASSFTAGDTEAFF
CDR3nt: TGTGCCAGCAGTTTTACGGCGGGGGACACTGAAGCTTTCTTT

j_gene: TRBJ1-6
abundance: few
v_gene: TRBV6-5
d_gene: TRBD1
CDR3aa: CASSRQGNDNSPLHF
CDR3nt: TGTGCCAGCAGCAGACAGGGAAACGATAATTCACCCCTCCACTTT

j_gene: TRBJ2-5
abundance: many
v_gene: TRBV7-9
d_gene: .
CDR3aa: CASSPRGPETQYF
CDR3nt: TGTGCCAGCAGCCCCCGAGGGCCCGAGACCCAGTACTTC

j_gene: TRBJ2-7
abundance: many
v_gene: TRBV7-9
d_gene: TRBD2
CDR3aa: CASNLLTSGMHEQYF
CDR3nt: TGTGCCAGCAACTTATTGACTAGCGGGATGCACGAGCAGTACTTC

j_gene: TRBJ2-7
abundance: .
v_gene: TRBV28
d_gene: TRBD2
CDR3aa: CASSFLAGRTYEQYF
CDR3nt: TGTGCCAGCAGTTTCCTAGCGGGGCGCACCTACGAGCAGTACTTC

j_gene: TRBJ2-7
abundance: .
v_gene: TRBV2
d_gene: TRBD1
CDR3aa: CASRTGTGGSRVQYF
CDR3nt: TGTGCCAGTCGGACCGGGACAGGGGGCTCAAGAGTGCAGTACTTC

j_gene: TRBJ1-5
abundance: once
v_gene: TRBV29-1
d_gene: .
CDR3aa: CSVQGSNQPQHF
CDR3nt: TGCAGCGTTCAGGGAAGCAATCAGCCCCAGCATTTT

j_gene: TRBJ2-5
abundance: .
v_gene: TRBV20-1
d_gene: TRBD2
CDR3aa: CSVSRLAGEETQYF
CDR3nt: TGCAGCGTAAGTAGACTAGCGGGAGAAGAGACCCAGTACTTC

j_gene: TRBJ2-3
abundance: .
v_gene: TRBV7-8
d_gene: .
CDR3aa: CASSLASNTQYF
CDR3nt: TGTGCCAGCAGCTTAGCGTCAAATACGCAGTATTTT

j_gene: TRBJ1-1
abundance: few
v_gene: TRBV10-3
d_gene: TRBD1
CDR3aa: CAISKGGQGTTEAFF
CDR3nt: TGTGCCATCAGCAAAGGCGGACAGGGGACTACTGAAGCTTTCTTT

j_gene: TRBJ2-7
abundance: .
v_gene: TRBV13
d_gene: .
CDR3aa: CASSLAAGPEQYF
CDR3nt: TGTGCCAGCAGCTTAGCGGCAGGGCCTGAGCAGTACTTC

j_gene: TRBJ1-4
abundance: many
v_gene: TRBV5-1
d_gene: .
CDR3aa: CASSSQGSEKLFF
CDR3nt: TGCGCCAGCAGCTCACAGGGATCTGAAAAACTGTTTTTT

j_gene: TRBJ2-7
abundance: .
v_gene: TRBV6-5
d_gene: .
CDR3aa: CASSLASDYYEQYF
CDR3nt: TGTGCCAGCAGCTTAGCCTCGGACTACTACGAGCAGTACTTC

j_gene: TRBJ2-7
abundance: many
v_gene: TRBV7-2
d_gene: TRBD2
CDR3aa: CASSFTSGSSYEQYF
CDR3nt: TGTGCCAGCAGCTTCACTAGCGGGAGCAGTTACGAGCAGTACTTC